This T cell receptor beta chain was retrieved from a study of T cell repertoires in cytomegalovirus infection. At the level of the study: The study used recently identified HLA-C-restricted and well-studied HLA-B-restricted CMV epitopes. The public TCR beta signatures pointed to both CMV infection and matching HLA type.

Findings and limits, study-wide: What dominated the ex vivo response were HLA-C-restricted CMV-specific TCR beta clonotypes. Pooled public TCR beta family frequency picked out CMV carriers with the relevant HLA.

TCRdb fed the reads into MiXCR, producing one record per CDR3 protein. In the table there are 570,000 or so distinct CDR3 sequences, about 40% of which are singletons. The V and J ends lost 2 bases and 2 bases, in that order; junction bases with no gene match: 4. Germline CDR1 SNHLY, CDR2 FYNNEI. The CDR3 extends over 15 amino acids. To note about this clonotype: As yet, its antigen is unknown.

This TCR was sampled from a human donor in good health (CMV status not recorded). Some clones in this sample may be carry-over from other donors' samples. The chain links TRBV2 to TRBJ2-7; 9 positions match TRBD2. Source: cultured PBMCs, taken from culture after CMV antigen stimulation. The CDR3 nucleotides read TGTGCCAGCAGTGAACTAGCGGGGACTACCTACGAGCAGTACTTC. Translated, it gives CASSELAGTTYEQYF.